Below, 26 T cell receptor beta chains from the same sample are listed, as sequenced in a study of CD8+CD57+ T cells in acquired aplastic anemia. Template material for TCR beta VDJ and CDR3 profiling consisted of genomic DNA. TCRdb called the reads again in MiXCR, with one record for every CDR3 protein. The sample yields 110,000 or so distinct CDR3 sequences, around 53% seen once. The sample consisted of sorted CD4+, CD8+, or CD8+CD57+ T cells (not recorded which) from PBMCs. These receptors were obtained from a human donor in good health, serving as a control.

This chain links TRBV4-3 with TRBJ2-1; D possibly corresponds to TRBD1 (6 bases). V shed 0 bases and J shed 5 bases, with 8 bases lying between them. CDR1 is LGHNA and CDR2 is YSLEER in the germline V gene. This CDR3 region has 14 residues. DNA of the CDR3: TGCGCCAGCAGCCAAGACTACAGGGACAATGAGCAGTTCTTC. As protein: CASSQDYRDNEQFF.

The table lists this clonotype with a count of one. The chain uses TRBV29-1 and TRBJ2-5; the D is unclear. V lost 4 bases and J lost 0, with 9 bases in between. The CDR3 length is 13 residues. Germline V gives CDR1 SQVTM, CDR2 ANQGSEA. Written as DNA, the CDR3 is TGCAGCGTTGTAGCCGTGAACCAAGAGACCCAGTACTTC. It yields the protein CSVVAVNQETQYF. The whole variable domain, remainder taken from reference TRBV29-1 and TRBJ2-5, is SAVISQKPSRDICQRGTSLTIQCQVDSQVTMMFWYRQQPGQSLTLIATANQGSEATYESGFVIDKFPISRPNLTFSTLTVSNMSPEDSSIYLCSVVAVNQETQYFGPGTRLLVL.

CDR3 amino acids: CASSLQQSAQKLFF. In DNA, the CDR3 is TGCGCCAGCAGCTTGCAACAGTCCGCCCAAAAACTGTTTTTT. The chain joins TRBV5-1 to TRBJ1-4; no reliable D call. The CDR3 is 14 residues long. V dropped 1 base and J dropped 9 bases, with 13 bases sitting between them. The germline V gene encodes CDR1 SGHRS and CDR2 YFSETQ.

V is TRBV25-1 and J is TRBJ1-6; 8 bases fit TRBD1. Looked up from germline, CDR1 is MGHDK and CDR2 is SYGVNS. The CDR3 has 13 amino acids. V was pared by 6 bases and J by 5 bases, with 0 bases of the junction left unmatched. CDR3 in DNA: TGTGCCAGCAGACAGGGGGATAATTCACCCCTCCACTTT. Residues: CASRQGDNSPLHF.

This clonotype showed up many times. The chain links TRBV6-1 to TRBJ1-2; tentatively, D is TRBD1 (5 bases). The germline V and J ends were trimmed by 8 bases and 5 bases, with 15 bases remaining between them. The CDR3 has 13 residues. Germline CDR1 and CDR2: MNHNS and SASEGT. The CDR3 sequence is CASDPTEQYGYTF. The CDR3 DNA follows: TGTGCCAGCGATCCGACAGAACAATATGGCTACACCTTC.

This clonotype was observed at least ten times. V is TRBV2 and J is TRBJ2-1; D gene ambiguous. Germline V lookup: CDR1 SNHLY, CDR2 FYNNEI. Trimming pared 7 bases from V and 9 bases from J, leaving 16 bases between. This CDR3 has 13 amino acids. CDR3 in amino acids: CASIKADWSEQFF. In nucleotides, the CDR3 is TGTGCCAGCATTAAGGCCGATTGGAGTGAGCAGTTCTTC.

This clonotype was seen a few times. The V and J genes are TRBV13 and TRBJ2-2; TRBD2 matches 12 bases. The CDR3 extends over 15 amino acids. Per the germline V gene, CDR1 is PRHDT and CDR2 is FYEKMQ (reference sequence). Trimming at V came to 4 bases and at J to 3 bases, leaving 0 bases not matched to a gene. The CDR3 DNA reads as TGTGCCAGCAGCTCTAGCGGGGGGGACACCGGGGAGCTGTTTTTT. This encodes CASSSSGGDTGELFF.

This clonotype was recorded at least ten times. The rearrangement uses TRBV6-6 and TRBJ2-2; D gene unclear. This CDR3 has 14 residues. Trimming shortened V by 0 bases and J by 5 bases, and 7 bases separated the two germline ends. Germline values: CDR1 MNHNY, CDR2 SVGAGI (reference sequence). The CDR3 loop is CASSYSSRTGELFF. DNA of the CDR3: TGTGCCAGCAGTTACTCATCGCGAACCGGGGAGCTGTTTTTT.

This clonotype was seen a handful of times. This sequence joins TRBV2 and TRBJ1-1, with D possibly being TRBD1 (6 bases). CDR3 length: 15 amino acids. V dropped 4 bases and J dropped 0 bases, with 12 bases sitting between them. Germline assignment: CDR1 SNHLY and CDR2 FYNNEI. CDR3 sequence reads: CASSASGVVNTEAFF. The CDR3 nucleotides are TGTGCCAGCAGTGCATCAGGGGTTGTGAACACTGAAGCTTTCTTT.

The chain uses TRBV29-1 and TRBJ2-2; D may correspond to TRBD1 or TRBD2 (6 bases each). The CDR3 spans 15 residues. V was cut by 5 bases and J by 0 bases, with 13 bases left in between. Germline V CDR1 and CDR2: SQVTM, ANQGSEA. For the CDR3, the DNA is TGCAGCGTTCGCGGGGCAGGGGCGAACACCGGGGAGCTGTTTTTT. The encoded protein is CSVRGAGANTGELFF.

CDR3 nucleotide sequence: TGCAGTGCTAGAGCCGGGACAGGGAATTCACCCCTCCACTTT. It codes for CSARAGTGNSPLHF. V gene TRBV20-1 combines with J gene TRBJ1-6, with 9 positions matching TRBD1. Per germline, CDR1 DFQATT and CDR2 SNEGSKA (reference sequence). The trim removed 1 base at V and 7 bases at J, leaving 2 bases unmatched. The CDR3 spans 14 residues.

The chain is built from TRBV27 and TRBJ1-2; D unresolved. The CDR3 runs 13 residues. The ends were cut back, 4 bases at V and 2 bases at J, with 8 bases in the middle. Germline V CDR1 and CDR2: MNHEY, SMNVEV (reference sequence). This CDR3 is CASSSFRNYGYTF. Written as DNA, the CDR3 is TGTGCCAGCAGTTCTTTCAGAAACTATGGCTACACCTTC.

The chain joins TRBV5-5 to TRBJ2-5; the match to TRBD1 covers 9 bases. CDR1 is SGHKS and CDR2 is YYEKEE in the germline V gene (reference sequence). V gave up 5 bases and J gave up 9 bases; unmatched junction bases: 11. The CDR3 length is 14 residues. CDR3 in amino acids: CASSDRGRNQPQYF. The CDR3, as DNA: TGTGCCAGCAGTGACAGGGGGAGGAATCAGCCCCAGTACTTC.

This clonotype appeared many times. The chain uses TRBV7-8 and TRBJ2-2; 7 positions match TRBD1. From germline, CDR1 is SGHVS and CDR2 FQNEAQ. V lost 5 bases and J lost 2; bases outside the gene matches: 17. The CDR3 is 19 amino acids. CDR3: CASSVPGQTLSINTGELFF. CDR3 in DNA: TGTGCCAGCAGCGTACCGGGACAGACACTTTCTATTAACACCGGGGAGCTGTTTTTT. The full variable domain, with the rest looked up from reference TRBV7-8 and TRBJ2-2, is GAGVSQSPRYKVAKRGQDVALRCDPISGHVSLFWYQQALGQGPEFLTYFQNEAQLDKSGLPSDRFFAERPEGSVSTLKIQRTQQEDSAVYLCASSVPGQTLSINTGELFFGEGSRLTVL.

CDR3 DNA sequence: TGTGCCTCGACTGCGGGACAGGCTCACAATGAGCAGTTCTTC. Translation: CASTAGQAHNEQFF. This chain links TRBV10-3 with TRBJ2-1; 8 bases are shared with TRBD1. With V trimmed by 11 bases and J by 5 bases, 11 bases remained unmatched. The CDR3 length is 14 residues. Germline loops: CDR1 ENHRY, CDR2 SYGVKD.

As to this clonotype: A junction end diverges from the germline sequence, so it may reflect a read error. In DNA, the CDR3 is TGTGCCAGCAGCGTAGGCGACAGCGCCTACAAGCAGTACTTC. This encodes CASSVGDSAYKQYF. The chain links TRBV9 to TRBJ2-7; a weak D match, TRBD1 (5 bases). CDR3 length: 14 amino acids. Germline V gene lookup returns CDR1 SGDLS and CDR2 YYNGEE. Filled out from reference TRBV9 and TRBJ2-7, the complete variable domain reads DSGVTQTPKHLITATGQRVTLRCSPRSGDLSVYWYQQSLDQGLQFLIQYYNGEERAKGNILERFSAQQFPDLHSELNLSSLELGDSALYFCASSVGDSAYKQYFGPGTRLTVT.

CDR3 nucleotide sequence: TGTGCCAGCAGTGATTATCAGGGGTACGAGCAGTACTTC. Encoded protein: CASSDYQGYEQYF. The V call is TRBV25-1, the J call TRBJ2-7; possibly TRBD1 for D (6 bases). V lost 3 bases and J 4 bases, leaving 10 bases between the germline ends. CDR3 size: 13 residues. Germline V CDR1 and CDR2: MGHDK, SYGVNS.

Ten or more counts support this clonotype. The V call is TRBV10-2, the J call TRBJ2-7; D unclear. V was cut by 3 bases and J by 3 bases, with 15 bases left in between. Per germline, CDR1 WSHSY and CDR2 SAAADI. CDR3 length: 15 residues. The CDR3 region is CASSDPTDGFYEQYF. The CDR3, as DNA: TGCGCCAGCAGTGATCCCACGGACGGATTCTACGAGCAGTACTTC.

The gene calls are TRBV20-1 and TRBJ1-6; D is ambiguous. There are 14 residues in the CDR3. Germline V gene lookup returns CDR1 DFQATT and CDR2 SNEGSKA (reference sequence). V dropped 7 bases and J dropped 0 bases, with 10 bases sitting between them. CDR3 DNA: TGCAGTGTCCGGGGAAGCTCCTATAATTCACCCCTCCACTTT. Translating gives CSVRGSSYNSPLHF.

The chain recombines TRBV25-1 with TRBJ2-7; TRBD2 might be the D (5 bases). Germline loops: CDR1 MGHDK, CDR2 SYGVNS. V dropped 1 base and J dropped 2 bases, with 15 bases sitting between them. This CDR3 comprises 16 residues. CDR3 in amino acids: CASSECLRELPYEQYF. The CDR3 region has the DNA TGTGCCAGCAGTGAATGTTTACGGGAACTCCCCTACGAGCAGTACTTC.

This clonotype was recorded at least ten times. The chain links TRBV7-2 to TRBJ1-1, with a weak D call TRBD1 (6 bases). Per the germline V gene, CDR1 is SGHTA and CDR2 is FQGNSA. The V and J ends lost 1 base and 12 bases respectively, with 15 bases between them. The CDR3 has 13 residues. CDR3 region: CASSLVNGQLTFF. CDR3 nucleotides: TGTGCCAGCAGCTTAGTAAACGGACAGTTAACTTTCTTT.

This clonotype was seen at least ten times. The J gene is TRBJ1-2, the V gene TRBV6-5; 9 nucleotides line up with TRBD1. The V segment lost 2 bases and the J segment 8 bases; nucleotides outside the gene matches: 6. The CDR3 sequence is 14 residues long. Per germline, CDR1 MNHEY and CDR2 SVGAGI. The chain's CDR3 is CASSYEDRGYGYTF. The CDR3 nucleotides read TGTGCCAGCAGTTACGAGGACAGGGGATACGGCTACACCTTC.

This clonotype was counted many times. The chain carries TRBV2 and TRBJ2-3, with D perhaps being TRBD1 or TRBD2 (5 bases each). Germline values: CDR1 SNHLY, CDR2 FYNNEI. CDR3 length: 13 residues. Trimming stripped 8 bases from V and 5 bases from J, with 14 bases between. The CDR3 bases are TGTGCCAGCCTTGGTGGGACGGGAGATACGCAGTATTTT. The encoded protein is CASLGGTGDTQYF.

Only one count was recorded for this clonotype. V and J are TRBV19 and TRBJ1-1, with D possibly TRBD1 on 6 matching bases. V was cut by 1 base and J by 5 bases, with 11 bases left in between. Germline CDR1 and CDR2: LNHDA and SQIVND (reference sequence). The CDR3 covers 14 residues. The CDR3 bases are TGTGCCAGTAGTATAGGAGGGGGGGCAACTGAAGCTTTCTTT. It is translated as CASSIGGGATEAFF.

The table lists this clonotype with many counts. The CDR3 spells CASSPASGSSYEQYF. For the CDR3, the DNA is TGTGCCAGTAGCCCCGCGTCGGGGAGCTCCTACGAGCAGTACTTC. The J gene is TRBJ2-7, the V gene TRBV19, with a possible D match to TRBD2 (5 bases). V was shortened by 6 bases and J by 0 bases, with 15 bases between the two germline ends. This CDR3 comprises 15 residues. Germline CDR1 is LNHDA and CDR2 is SQIVND (reference sequence). Variable domain in full (rest from reference TRBV19 and TRBJ2-7): DGGITQSPKYLFRKEGQNVTLSCEQNLNHDAMYWYRQDPGQGLRLIYYSQIVNDFQKGDIAEGYSVSREKKESFPLTVTSAQKNPTAFYLCASSPASGSSYEQYFGPGTRLTVT.

This chain joins TRBV6-5 and TRBJ1-2; a possible D gene is TRBD1 (5 bases). Germline assignment: CDR1 MNHEY and CDR2 SVGAGI. The CDR3 runs 15 residues. V was cut by 2 bases and J by 3 bases, with 13 bases left in between. The CDR3 is CASSYTPRGDYGYTF. The CDR3 bases are TGTGCCAGCAGTTACACCCCTCGGGGGGACTATGGCTACACCTTC.